This T cell receptor beta chain derives from a study of Graves' ophthalmopathy and Graves' hyperthyroidism. Looking at the study overall: If no ophthalmopathy appeared within 18 months of follow-up, hyperthyroidism was termed stable. General study findings and limits: Ophthalmopathy progression cases were predicted by the model with 70.59% sensitivity and 72.22% specificity. Thyroid clonotypes that were expanded above 0.001 frequency mostly also appeared in blood.

Remarks on this clonotype: The antigen is unknown.

Exclusion covered patients with other autoimmune diseases or uncontrolled infections (as well as pregnancy or lactation). The TCR beta CDR3 regions underwent amplification from RNA transcripts. First-round RT-PCR with HTBI primers preceded a second-round multiplex PCR. TCRdb processed the multiplex PCR reads anew with MiXCR; each CDR3 protein has one entry. The sample includes approximately 1.2 million distinct CDR3 sequences, about 35% of them seen just once. The sample consisted of peripheral blood or thyroid tissue (not recorded which). The TCR sequence derives from an adult man with Graves' hyperthyroidism.

In DNA form, the CDR3 reads TGTGCCATCAGGGCGGGGGGGGGTCCAACTGAAGCTTTCTTT. Residues: CAIRAGGGPTEAFF. The chain recombines TRBV10-3 with TRBJ1-1; possibly TRBD1 for D (5 bases). The length of the CDR3 is 14 residues. Germline loops: CDR1 ENHRY, CDR2 SYGVKD. The V gene lost 6 bases and the J gene lost 5 bases, with 16 bases spanning the gap.